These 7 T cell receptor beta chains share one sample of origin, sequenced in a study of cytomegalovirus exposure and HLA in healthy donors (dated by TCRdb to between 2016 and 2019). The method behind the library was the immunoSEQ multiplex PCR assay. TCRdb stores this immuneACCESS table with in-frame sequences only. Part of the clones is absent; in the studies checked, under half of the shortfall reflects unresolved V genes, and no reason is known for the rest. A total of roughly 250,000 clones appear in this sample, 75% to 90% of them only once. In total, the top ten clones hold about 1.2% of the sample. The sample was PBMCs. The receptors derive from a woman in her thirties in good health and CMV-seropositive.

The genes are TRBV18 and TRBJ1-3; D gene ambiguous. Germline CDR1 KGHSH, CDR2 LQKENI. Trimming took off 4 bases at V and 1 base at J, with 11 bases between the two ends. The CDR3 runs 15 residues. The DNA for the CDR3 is TGTGCCAGCTCACTACCGGGCTTATCTGGAAACACCATATATTTT. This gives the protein CASSLPGLSGNTIYF.

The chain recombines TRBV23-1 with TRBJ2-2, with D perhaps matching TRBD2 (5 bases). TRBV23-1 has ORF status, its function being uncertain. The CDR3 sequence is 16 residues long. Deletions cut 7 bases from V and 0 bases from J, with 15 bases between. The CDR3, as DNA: TGCGCCAGCATTCACGACCGGCGGGCGAACACCGGGGAGCTGTTTTTT. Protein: CASIHDRRANTGELFF.

The CDR3 DNA reads as TGTGCCAGCGACATCACAGGGTTTACCGGGGAGCTGTTTTTT. It specifies CASDITGFTGELFF. The chain carries TRBV6-1 and TRBJ2-2, with D possibly matching TRBD1 (6 bases). CDR1 and CDR2 (germline): MNHNS, SASEGT. The CDR3 sequence is 14 residues long. Between the trimmed V and J ends, which lost 8 bases and 5 bases, there was a span of 15 bases.

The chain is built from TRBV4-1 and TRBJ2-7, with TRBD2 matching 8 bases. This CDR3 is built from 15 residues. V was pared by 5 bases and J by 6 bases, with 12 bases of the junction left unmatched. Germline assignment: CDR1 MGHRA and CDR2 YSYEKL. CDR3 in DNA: TGCGCCAGCAGCGACGGGAGGGGCAGCTTCCGCGAGCAGTACTTC. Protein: CASSDGRGSFREQYF.

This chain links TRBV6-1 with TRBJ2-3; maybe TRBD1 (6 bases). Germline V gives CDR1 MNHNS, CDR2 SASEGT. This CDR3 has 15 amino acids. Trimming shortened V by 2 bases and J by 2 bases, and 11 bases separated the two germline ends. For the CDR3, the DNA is TGTGCCAGCAGTGAACAAGGACAGAACACAGATACGCAGTATTTT. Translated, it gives CASSEQGQNTDTQYF.

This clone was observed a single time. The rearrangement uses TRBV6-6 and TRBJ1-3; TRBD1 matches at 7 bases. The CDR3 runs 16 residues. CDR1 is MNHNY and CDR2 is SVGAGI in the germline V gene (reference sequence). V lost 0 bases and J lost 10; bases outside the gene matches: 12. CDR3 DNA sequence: TGTGCCAGCAGTTACTCGAACGCCGGGACAGCGAAAACCATATATTTT. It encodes CASSYSNAGTAKTIYF.

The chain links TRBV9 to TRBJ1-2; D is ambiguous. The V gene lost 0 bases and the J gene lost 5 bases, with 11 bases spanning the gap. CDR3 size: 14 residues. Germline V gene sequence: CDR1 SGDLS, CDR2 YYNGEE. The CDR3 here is CASSVGSVLYGYTF. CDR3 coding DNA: TGTGCCAGCAGCGTAGGTTCTGTACTTTATGGCTACACCTTC. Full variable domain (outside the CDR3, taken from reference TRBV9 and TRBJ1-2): DSGVTQTPKHLITATGQRVTLRCSPRSGDLSVYWYQQSLDQGLQFLIQYYNGEERAKGNILERFSAQQFPDLHSELNLSSLELGDSALYFCASSVGSVLYGYTFGSGTRLTVV.